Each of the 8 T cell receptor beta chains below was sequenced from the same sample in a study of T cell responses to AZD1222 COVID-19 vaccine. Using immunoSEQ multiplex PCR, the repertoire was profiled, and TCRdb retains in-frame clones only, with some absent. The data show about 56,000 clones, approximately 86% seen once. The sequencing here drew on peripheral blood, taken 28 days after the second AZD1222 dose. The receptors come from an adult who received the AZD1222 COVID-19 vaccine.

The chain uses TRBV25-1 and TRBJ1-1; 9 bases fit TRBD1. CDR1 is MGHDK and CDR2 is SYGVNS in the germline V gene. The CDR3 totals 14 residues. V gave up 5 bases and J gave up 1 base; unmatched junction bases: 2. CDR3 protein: CASSSGQGNTEAFF. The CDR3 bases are TGTGCCAGCAGTTCGGGACAGGGGAACACTGAAGCTTTCTTT.

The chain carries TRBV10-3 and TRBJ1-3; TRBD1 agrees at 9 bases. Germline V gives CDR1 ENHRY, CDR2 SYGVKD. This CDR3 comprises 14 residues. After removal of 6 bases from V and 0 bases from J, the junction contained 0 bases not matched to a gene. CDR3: CAIRTGGSGNTIYF. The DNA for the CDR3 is TGTGCCATCAGGACAGGGGGCTCTGGAAACACCATATATTTT.

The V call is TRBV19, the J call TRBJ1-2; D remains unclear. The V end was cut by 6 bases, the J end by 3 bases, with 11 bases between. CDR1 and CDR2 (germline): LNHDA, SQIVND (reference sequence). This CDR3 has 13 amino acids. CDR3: CASRGSPYYGYTF. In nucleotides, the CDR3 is TGTGCCAGTAGGGGCAGCCCTTACTATGGCTACACCTTC.

The CDR3 DNA reads TGTGCCAGCAGTGTAAACAGGGGGTCCATAAATTCACCCCTCCACTTT. Translation gives CASSVNRGSINSPLHF. The chain carries TRBV9 and TRBJ1-6; TRBD1 aligns across 8 bases. The germline CDR1 and CDR2 sequences are SGDLS and YYNGEE. CDR3 length: 16 residues. After removal of 5 bases from V and 7 bases from J, the junction contained 11 bases not matched to a gene.

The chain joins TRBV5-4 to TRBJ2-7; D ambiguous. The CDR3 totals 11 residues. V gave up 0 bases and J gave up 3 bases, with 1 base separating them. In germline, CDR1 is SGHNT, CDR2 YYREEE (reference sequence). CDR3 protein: CASSLGYEQYF. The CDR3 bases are TGTGCCAGCAGCTTGGGCTACGAGCAGTACTTC.

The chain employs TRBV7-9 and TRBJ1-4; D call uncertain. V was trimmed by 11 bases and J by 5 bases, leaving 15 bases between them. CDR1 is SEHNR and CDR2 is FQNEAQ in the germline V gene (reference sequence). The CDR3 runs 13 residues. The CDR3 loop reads CAGRRGDNEKLFF. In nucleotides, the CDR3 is TGTGCCGGCCGCCGGGGAGACAATGAAAAACTGTTTTTT.

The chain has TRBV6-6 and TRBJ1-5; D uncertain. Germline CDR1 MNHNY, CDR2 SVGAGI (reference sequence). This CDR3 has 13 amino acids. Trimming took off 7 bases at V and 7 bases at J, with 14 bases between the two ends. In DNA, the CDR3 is TGTGCCAGCACGCAGGATATGATCCAGCCCCAGCATTTT. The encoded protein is CASTQDMIQPQHF.

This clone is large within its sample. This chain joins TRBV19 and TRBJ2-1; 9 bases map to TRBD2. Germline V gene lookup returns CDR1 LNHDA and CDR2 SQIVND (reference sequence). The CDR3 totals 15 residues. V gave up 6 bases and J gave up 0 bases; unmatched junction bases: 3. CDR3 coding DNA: TGTGCCAGTAGGGTGACTAGCGGCTCCTACAATGAGCAGTTCTTC. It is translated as CASRVTSGSYNEQFF.